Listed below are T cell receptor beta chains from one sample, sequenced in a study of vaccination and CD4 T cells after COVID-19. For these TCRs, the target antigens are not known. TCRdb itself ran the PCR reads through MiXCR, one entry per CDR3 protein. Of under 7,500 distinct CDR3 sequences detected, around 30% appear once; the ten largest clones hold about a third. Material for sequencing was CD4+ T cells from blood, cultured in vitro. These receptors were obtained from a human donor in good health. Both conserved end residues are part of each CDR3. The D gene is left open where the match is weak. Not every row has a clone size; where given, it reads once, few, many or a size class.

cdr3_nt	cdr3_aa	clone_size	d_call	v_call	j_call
TGTGCCAGCAGTTACAGATCCGGGACAGGGGGATCGAACACTGAAGCTTTCTTT	CASSYRSGTGGSNTEAFF	.	TRBD1	TRBV6-5	TRBJ1-1
TGTGCCAGTAGTATTACAGTCACCGGGGAGCTGTTTTTT	CASSITVTGELFF	.	.	TRBV19	TRBJ2-2
TGTGCCAGTAGTAAGGACAAGTTCTACGAGCAGTACTTC	CASSKDKFYEQYF	.	.	TRBV19	TRBJ2-7
TGTGCCAGCAGCCAGGCCGCCACTGAAGCCTTCTTT	CASSQAATEAFF	.	.	TRBV28	TRBJ1-1
TGTGCCAGCAGTTTCGTGGACAGGAGAGAGACCCAGTACTTC	CASSFVDRRETQYF	.	TRBD1	TRBV28	TRBJ2-5
TGTGCCAGCATCCGGCTTCAGAGCACAGATACGCAGTATTTT	CASIRLQSTDTQYF	few	.	TRBV6-1	TRBJ2-3
TGTGCCAGCAGTTTTCAGGGGAGAAGCAATCAGCCCCAGCATTTT	CASSFQGRSNQPQHF	few	.	TRBV27	TRBJ1-5
TGTGCCAGCAGCCCCCAGCCAGGGGGCGCGGGAGATACGCAGTATTTT	CASSPQPGGAGDTQYF	.	TRBD1	TRBV27	TRBJ2-3
TGTGCCAGCCTGGGCCCCCACACTGAAGCTTTCTTT	CASLGPHTEAFF	medium-sized	.	TRBV27	TRBJ1-1
TGTGCCAGCAGCCCCCTCGGAACCGGGGAGCTGTTTTTT	CASSPLGTGELFF	.	.	TRBV6-1	TRBJ2-2
TGCGCCAGCAGCCCGGGGACAGCCTATGGCTACACCTTC	CASSPGTAYGYTF	.	TRBD1	TRBV5-1	TRBJ1-2
TGTGCCACCTGGACAGGGGGCGGGGGTTCACCCCTCCACTTT	CATWTGGGGSPLHF	few	TRBD1	TRBV28	TRBJ1-6
TGTGCCAGCAGTGACGGGACAGATAATTCACCCCTCCACTTT	CASSDGTDNSPLHF	few	TRBD1	TRBV6-4	TRBJ1-6
TGTGCCAGCAGCCCATTAGATGAGCAGTTCTTC	CASSPLDEQFF	.	.	TRBV7-9	TRBJ2-1
TGTGCCAGCAGCTACGGACAGGGGCCCTCCTACGAGCAGTACTTC	CASSYGQGPSYEQYF	few	TRBD1	TRBV7-9	TRBJ2-7
TGTGCCAGCAGTTATTCCAGGACAGGAGGGACCGGGGAGCTGTTTTTT	CASSYSRTGGTGELFF	few	.	TRBV6-2/TRBV6-3	TRBJ2-2
TGTGCCAGCAGCTTAGCACCGTCCCATGAAAAACTGTTTTTT	CASSLAPSHEKLFF	.	.	TRBV7-9	TRBJ1-4
TGTGCCAGCAGCTCAGGACCAGGACAGAAACTAAGTTTCTATGGCTACACCTTC	CASSSGPGQKLSFYGYTF	.	.	TRBV27	TRBJ1-2
TGTGCCAGCAGCTTAACGACTAGCGGGAGCCGGAGCTCCTACGAGCAGTACTTC	CASSLTTSGSRSSYEQYF	few	TRBD2	TRBV7-2	TRBJ2-7
TGTGCCAGTAGTACCACAGGTAGGGGGTCCTCTGGGGCCAACGTCCTGACTTTC	CASSTTGRGSSGANVLTF	once	.	TRBV19	TRBJ2-6
TGCAGTGCTAGGGGGACTAGCGGGTCATACAATGAGCAGTTCTTC	CSARGTSGSYNEQFF	few	TRBD2	TRBV20-1	TRBJ2-1
TGCAGTGCGCAACTAGCGGCGGAGACGCAGTATTTT	CSAQLAAETQYF	.	TRBD2	TRBV20-1	TRBJ2-3
TGTGCCAGCAGCCCAGGCCTGCCAGGGCCTGGAAACACCATATATTTT	CASSPGLPGPGNTIYF	few	.	TRBV27	TRBJ1-3
TGTGCCTGGAGTTTAAAGGATGGCACTGAAGCTTTCTTT	CAWSLKDGTEAFF	few	.	TRBV30	TRBJ1-1
TGCAGTGCGAACCCCGGGACACTTTATGGCTACACCTTC	CSANPGTLYGYTF	medium-sized	.	TRBV20-1	TRBJ1-2
TGTGCCATCAGAGAAGACAGGGGCTGGGCAGATACGCAGTATTTT	CAIREDRGWADTQYF	few	TRBD1	TRBV10-3	TRBJ2-3
TGTGCCAGCAGCAAGACAGAATACGAGCAGTACTTC	CASSKTEYEQYF	.	.	TRBV11-2	TRBJ2-7
TGTGCCAGCAGTTTTAGGGAGACCCAGTACTTC	CASSFRETQYF	.	.	TRBV12-3/TRBV12-4	TRBJ2-5
TGTGCCAGCAGGTATCTAGCGGGGGAGTACAATGAGCAGTTCTTC	CASRYLAGEYNEQFF	once	TRBD2	TRBV6-2/TRBV6-3	TRBJ2-1
TGTGCCAGCAGTACCACAGGGATGACCGGGGAGCTGTTTTTT	CASSTTGMTGELFF	.	.	TRBV6-2/TRBV6-3	TRBJ2-2
TGCGCCAGCAGCCAAGATCAATGGGGTAATCAGCCCCAGCATTTT	CASSQDQWGNQPQHF	few	.	TRBV4-3	TRBJ1-5
TGTGCCATCAGTGAGGCTGGCGGGAGGGAGACCCAGTACTTC	CAISEAGGRETQYF	few	TRBD2	TRBV10-3	TRBJ2-5
TGCAGCGTTACCACAGACGGGACAGGGCCCACCTACGAGCAGTACTTC	CSVTTDGTGPTYEQYF	.	TRBD1	TRBV29-1	TRBJ2-7
TGCAGTGGTTTCCCAATAGGACAGGCTAATCAGCCCCAGCATTTT	CSGFPIGQANQPQHF	few	TRBD1	TRBV20-1	TRBJ1-5
TGTGCCAGCAGTGTTGACAGGGCCACTGAAGCTTTCTTT	CASSVDRATEAFF	.	TRBD1	TRBV6-1	TRBJ1-1
TGCAGTGTTCTGACAGGGGATTTGAACACTGAAGCTTTCTTT	CSVLTGDLNTEAFF	few	TRBD1	TRBV20-1	TRBJ1-1
TGCAGTGCTCTCTCGGTGGACAGGGGAACTGAAGCTTTCTTT	CSALSVDRGTEAFF	few	TRBD1	TRBV20-1	TRBJ1-1
TGTGCCACCAGTGATTTGCGGATAACCCGAGTTCTAGCGACCGAAGAGACCCAGTACTTC	CATSDLRITRVLATEETQYF	few	.	TRBV24-1	TRBJ2-5
TGTGCCAGTAGTATTGGCCGGGATCAGCCCCAGCATTTT	CASSIGRDQPQHF	.	.	TRBV19	TRBJ1-5
TGTGCCAGCAGTTACTCGCACAGGCGGGACACAGATACGCAGTATTTT	CASSYSHRRDTDTQYF	few	.	TRBV6-5	TRBJ2-3
TGTGCCAGCAGAAGGACCGTTTTTGAAGCTTTCTTT	CASRRTVFEAFF	.	.	TRBV28	TRBJ1-1
TGTGCCAGCATGCCGGGGGCCCTCTACAATGAGCAGTTCTTC	CASMPGALYNEQFF	.	.	TRBV21-1	TRBJ2-1
TGCAGTGCTCGGCGAAGGGGGGGCAAAAACATTCAGTACTTC	CSARRRGGKNIQYF	.	.	TRBV20-1	TRBJ2-4
TGTGCCAGCAGGATGACGGGGATGGGGCAAGAGACCCAGTACTTC	CASRMTGMGQETQYF	.	.	TRBV12-3/TRBV12-4	TRBJ2-5
TGTGCCAGCAGTTTTGGGGGCCAGCCCCAGCATTTT	CASSFGGQPQHF	.	.	TRBV28	TRBJ1-5
TGTGCCAGCAGTTTTTGGGGAATTAACTATGGCTACACCTTC	CASSFWGINYGYTF	.	.	TRBV28	TRBJ1-2
TGTGCCACCAGTGCGGACACTGCGCTCGGTTTGGAGCCCCAGCATTTT	CATSADTALGLEPQHF	.	.	TRBV24-1	TRBJ1-5
TGCAGTGCTAGAGCCCCCCCTAGGGAAAACTATGGCTACACCTTC	CSARAPPRENYGYTF	few	.	TRBV20-1	TRBJ1-2
TGCAGTGCTAAAATCTTAGCGGGAGGGCAAGGCGGGGAGCTGTTTTTT	CSAKILAGGQGGELFF	.	TRBD2	TRBV20-1	TRBJ2-2
TGTGCCAGCATTACACAGGGAGGTACTGAAGCTTTCTTT	CASITQGGTEAFF	.	.	TRBV6-2/TRBV6-3	TRBJ1-1
TGTGCCAGCAGCCTAAGTTGGGGTGAGGACACCATATATTTT	CASSLSWGEDTIYF	.	.	TRBV4-2	TRBJ1-3
TGTGCCAGCAGCTTGAGGGTCGACACTGAAGCTTTCTTT	CASSLRVDTEAFF	few	.	TRBV5-4	TRBJ1-1
TGCGTCAGCAGCCAAGATGGAGGGGCTGGGGCCAACGTCCTGACTTTC	CVSSQDGGAGANVLTF	.	.	TRBV4-3	TRBJ2-6
TGTGCTAGCAGCTTAGGTAGCGGGAGCTCCTACAATGAGCAGTTCTTC	CASSLGSGSSYNEQFF	few	TRBD2	TRBV7-7	TRBJ2-1